The following is a TCR beta chain sequence with its context. Its antigen is not identified. Per the germline V gene, CDR1 is SQVTM and CDR2 is ANQGSEA. This CDR3 is 11 amino acids long. V was cut by 6 bases and J by 3 bases, with 9 bases left in between. These data originate in a study of cytomegalovirus exposure and HLA in healthy donors. Study-level results: The authors assumed roughly uniform sequencing depth across donors for presence/absence analyses. Accurate HLA-A and HLA-B prediction from TCR beta sequences was reported for most subjects.

The PCR used 60 Vbeta and 13 Jbeta primers. Libraries were prepared by immunoSEQ multiplex PCR; TCRdb keeps only in-frame clonotypes and omits some of them. The table lists more than 130,000 clones, 60% to 85% of them singletons, with less than 3% in the top ten. These donors, healthy bone marrow donors, were studied. This chain links TRBV29-1 with TRBJ2-7; no definite D call. The material sequenced was PBMCs. The sequence was collected from a male donor in good health and CMV-seronegative. The CDR3 region is CSVHKNYEQYF. As DNA, the CDR3 is TGCAGCGTACACAAAAACTACGAGCAGTACTTC.